This T cell receptor (beta chain) was documented in a study of PD-1 blockade in classical Hodgkin lymphoma. In the case of this clone: Its antigen is still unknown.

The assay was immunoSEQ multiplex PCR, and TCRdb's table has in-frame clones only and misses some. This table has more than 25,000 clones, approximately 78% appearing once. Overall study findings and caveats: According to reports, newly diagnosed patients had lower baseline TCR diversity than healthy donors, and relapsed/refractory patients had lower baseline TCR diversity still. The baseline diversity of complete responders showed similarity to that of newly diagnosed patients.

Stated time point: cycle 4 day 1 (C4D1), after around six weeks of nivolumab. Every patient had relapsed following autologous stem cell transplantation, and cohorts differed in brentuximab vedotin exposure. Out of thawed PBMCs, magnetic negative selection purified CD4+ T cells. The CDR3 has 17 residues. The ends lost 2 bases at V and 6 bases at J; junction bases unmatched: 12. The germline gives CDR1 SGHAT, CDR2 FQNNGV. The starting material was CD4+ T cells from blood, obtained before the fourth cycle of nivolumab. This clonotype originated in a human donor with classical Hodgkin lymphoma. The chain links TRBV11-2 to TRBJ2-4, with TRBD2 identical over 8 bases. For the CDR3, the DNA is TGTGCCAGCAGCTTAAGTCCCGGGACCGGGAGGGGAAACATTCAGTACTTC. This sequence encodes CASSLSPGTGRGNIQYF.